This T cell receptor (beta chain) was profiled in a study of T cell responses to AZD1222 COVID-19 vaccine. Timing groups of about 4 and about 12 weeks for second doses were pooled. Generated by immunoSEQ multiplex PCR, the TCRdb table keeps only in-frame clones and is missing some. There are some 190,000 clones in the sample; 80% to 95% occur only once, and roughly 2% lies in the top ten. Study-wide findings and caveats: Unmutated regions of variants are reportedly targeted by nearly half of spike-specific TCRs. Spike-spanning, vaccine-associated CD4 TCRs were dominant at 160-218 and 743-854. Donors skewed white British and female; clonal diversity was possibly underestimated.

Concerning this clone: Its cognate antigen is unknown.

With 4 bases removed from V and 7 bases from J, the gap between germline ends came to 12 bases. Germline V CDR1 and CDR2: PRHDT, FYEKMQ (reference sequence). The CDR3 is made up of 13 amino acids. J is TRBJ2-3 and V is TRBV13, with D possibly TRBD2 on 6 matching bases. Sequenced material: peripheral blood, taken 28 days after the second AZD1222 dose. The receptor was derived from an adult who received the AZD1222 COVID-19 vaccine. CDR3: CASSSSSVNTQYF. The CDR3 coding sequence is TGTGCCAGCAGCTCCTCTAGCGTTAATACGCAGTATTTT.